This TCR beta chain was obtained from a study of blood T cell repertoires in COVID-19 (TCRdb year 2020). About the study as a whole: Samples from collaborators originated in the United States, Italy and Spain and spanned both the acute and convalescent phases of COVID-19. The material from the prospective study consisted of cDNA or gDNA derived from T cells, B-cell-depleted T cells, or PBMCs. The dataset comprised deeply sampled blood TCRbeta repertoires from subjects exposed to, actively infected with, or recovered from COVID-19. The repertoires were made available in a free public database intended to serve as a resource for research on the immune response to SARS-CoV-2. Samples were obtained from the ongoing ImmuneRACE study (first 160 participants) and from some 1,200 subjects provided by 6 global collaborators. Sample metadata almost always included a de-identified subject ID, COVID-19 status, age in years and sex. Where available, HLA class I and class II types were obtained from metadata supplied by the sample provider rather than from assay-based typing.

This clone was recorded only once. What antigen it recognizes has not been identified. No base-level quality is on record; no much larger clone is a single base apart. Participants in the prospective study were enrolled through a virtual design, were aged roughly 18 to 100 years, and lived in under 25 United States geographic areas. In the prospective study, cohorts were assigned on the basis of participant-reported clinical history obtained from a screening survey and a study questionnaire. Recovered participants in ImmuneRACE Cohort 3 were defined by two consecutive negative NP/OP PCR tests, clearance by a healthcare professional, or resolution of symptoms. In the prospective study, mobile phlebotomists collected whole blood, serum and a nasopharyngeal or oropharyngeal swab from each participant. Additional blood draws and questionnaires over an approximately two-month period could optionally be provided by prospective study participants. Before DNA extraction, blood samples from the prospective study were shipped at room temperature or frozen.

TCRbeta CDR3 regions were amplified from genomic DNA by means of the immunoSEQ Assay, a bias-controlled multiplex PCR. Under the source paper's analysis protocol: Within the assay, amplification of reference gene primers was used to estimate how many nucleated cells each sample contained. To quantify the absolute abundance of each unique TCRbeta CDR3 rearrangement, sequence reads were collapsed and filtered. For each sample, productive Simpson clonality was calculated by taking the square root of Simpson's diversity index across productive rearrangements. The table was pulled from immuneACCESS by TCRdb, which kept in-frame rearrangements only. Such tables lose some clones; where checked, under half of the loss comes from unresolved V genes, and the rest has no known cause. V and J calls and clone size are given by that table; D and trimming were obtained from the DNA. The sample table records fewer than 400,000 clones; 89% of these occur just once. 5.2% of the sample comes from the top ten.

Beyond this particular receptor, the publication reports: Clinical and demographic metadata were provided uncurated, with the amount varying by source and participant.

The sequenced material came from PBMCs or T cells enriched from blood (not recorded which). This clonotype was obtained from a man in his fifties or sixties who had recovered from COVID-19.

The CDR3 is CASNLGQGYNEQFF. The DNA reads as follows: TGTGCCAGCAACCTGGGACAGGGGTACAATGAGCAGTTCTTC. The chain was built from TRBV28 and TRBJ2-1, and TRBD1 aligns with 10 junction nucleotides. For this chain, trimming is 7 bases at the V end and 4 bases at the J end, and the number of junction bases without a gene match is 4. The CDR3 runs 14 amino acids, cysteine and phenylalanine included. Solely the CDR3 DNA is kept, with 42 bases framed from the first base. The germline V gene gives CDR1 as MDHEN and CDR2 as SYDVKM.